The 26 T cell receptor beta chains below come from one sample, sequenced in a study of cytomegalovirus exposure and HLA in healthy donors (dated by TCRdb to about 2017). Libraries were constructed by the immunoSEQ multiplex PCR assay. For the multiplex PCR, a mixture combining 60 forward primers for TCR Vbeta segments and 13 reverse primers for TCR Jbeta segments was used. TCRdb limited this immuneACCESS table to in-frame rearrangements with V and J called. A share of clones is missing; checked studies link under half to unresolved V genes, and the rest is unexplained. The sample includes about 200,000 clones, with about 85% observed a single time. Together, the top ten hold around 0.38% of the sample. Sequenced material: PBMCs. The source is a male donor in good health and CMV-seropositive.

The chain joins TRBV7-2 to TRBJ1-1; 9 nucleotides align to TRBD1. With 5 bases clipped from V and 0 bases from J, the junction kept 4 bases outside the gene matches. CDR3 length: 15 amino acids. Germline V gene lookup returns CDR1 SGHTA and CDR2 FQGNSA. CDR3 DNA: TGTGCCAGCAGCCTGGGACAGGGAGTGAACACTGAAGCTTTCTTT. Translated, it gives CASSLGQGVNTEAFF. Full variable domain (remainder filled in from reference TRBV7-2 and TRBJ1-1): GAGVSQSPSNKVTEKGKDVELRCDPISGHTALYWYRQSLGQGLEFLIYFQGNSAPDKSGLPSDRFSAERTGGSVSTLTIQRTQQEDSAVYLCASSLGQGVNTEAFFGQGTRLTVV.

This clone was observed a single time. The V call is TRBV5-4, the J call TRBJ2-7; possible D gene TRBD1, 5 bases. The CDR3 contains 13 residues. Between the trimmed V and J ends, which lost 2 bases and 5 bases, there was a span of 11 bases. Germline-derived CDR1 and CDR2 are SGHNT and YYREEE (reference sequence). This chain's CDR3 is CASSLVQGNEQYF. The CDR3 nucleotides are TGTGCCAGCAGCTTAGTTCAGGGAAACGAGCAGTACTTC.

V gene TRBV28 combines with J gene TRBJ1-1; D is uncertain. Trimming shortened V by 8 bases and J by 4 bases, and 14 bases separated the two germline ends. The CDR3 runs to 13 residues. Germline-derived CDR1 and CDR2 are MDHEN and SYDVKM. Here the CDR3 DNA reads TGTGCCAGCGTTACGCAGAGGGCCACTGAAGCTTTCTTT. Protein: CASVTQRATEAFF.

This clone was seen a single time. The V and J genes are TRBV7-2 and TRBJ2-7, with D unclear. CDR1 and CDR2 (germline): SGHTA, FQGNSA. V lost 6 bases and J lost 3, with 15 bases in between. The CDR3 runs 14 residues. The CDR3 loop is CASSFVAPGYEQYF. CDR3 DNA: TGTGCCAGCAGTTTCGTAGCCCCCGGCTACGAGCAGTACTTC.

The J gene is TRBJ1-5, the V gene TRBV6-1; D is possibly TRBD1 (5 bases). Trimming took off 8 bases at V and 1 base at J, with 15 bases between the two ends. Per the germline V gene, CDR1 is MNHNS and CDR2 is SASEGT. The CDR3 covers 15 residues. CDR3 sequence reads: CASYKGLWSNQPQHF. In nucleotides, the CDR3 is TGTGCCAGCTATAAGGGGTTGTGGAGCAATCAGCCCCAGCATTTT.

This chain joins TRBV19 and TRBJ1-6; TRBD1 agrees at 9 bases. The CDR3 runs to 14 residues. Germline values: CDR1 LNHDA, CDR2 SQIVND (reference sequence). V lost 9 bases, J lost 10 bases, and 10 bases stayed unmatched. The CDR3 DNA sequence: TGTGCCAGCAAAACTCGGGACAGGGAATCACCCCTCCACTTT. Translating it yields CASKTRDRESPLHF.

V and J are TRBV5-1 and TRBJ2-5; maybe TRBD2 (6 bases). The germline CDR1 and CDR2 sequences are SGHRS and YFSETQ. Deletions cut 2 bases from V and 3 bases from J, with 14 bases between. CDR3 length equals 15 residues. The CDR3 DNA sequence: TGCGCCAGCAGCTTTTGGGGGGACGCGGAAGAGACCCAGTACTTC. Translation: CASSFWGDAEETQYF. Filled out from reference TRBV5-1 and TRBJ2-5, the complete variable domain reads KAGVTQTPRYLIKTRGQQVTLSCSPISGHRSVSWYQQTPGQGLQFLFEYFSETQRNKGNFPGRFSGRQFSNSRSEMNVSTLELGDSALYLCASSFWGDAEETQYFGPGTRLLVL.

This clone was counted once. This chain links TRBV7-9 with TRBJ1-1; TRBD1 matches 12 bases. Germline CDR1 SEHNR, CDR2 FQNEAQ (reference sequence). The ends lost 6 bases at V and 3 bases at J; junction bases unmatched: 5. The length of the CDR3 is 15 residues. The CDR3 protein is CASRPGTGGYTEAFF. CDR3 in DNA: TGTGCCAGCAGGCCCGGGACAGGGGGCTACACTGAAGCTTTCTTT.

In nucleotides, the CDR3 is TGTGCCAGCAGCCCCGGACTAGCGGGGGGGGCGGAGACCCAGTACTTC. It yields the protein CASSPGLAGGAETQYF. The V and J genes are TRBV13 and TRBJ2-5; 15 bases match TRBD2. V lost 5 bases and J lost 5; bases outside the gene matches: 6. CDR1 PRHDT and CDR2 FYEKMQ come from the germline V gene (reference sequence). The CDR3 runs 16 residues.

V gene TRBV28 combines with J gene TRBJ2-5, with TRBD1 identical over 10 bases. The CDR3 runs 15 residues. Germline V gene sequence: CDR1 MDHEN, CDR2 SYDVKM. Trimming removed 6 bases from V and 1 base from J; junction bases left unmatched: 5. In nucleotides, the CDR3 is TGTGCCAGCAGCTATCGGGACAGGGGCCAAGAGACCCAGTACTTC. Protein product: CASSYRDRGQETQYF.

The rearrangement links TRBV10-3 to TRBJ1-1, with 7 bases lining up with TRBD1. This CDR3 spans 14 amino acids. CDR1 and CDR2 from the germline V gene are ENHRY and SYGVKD. Unmatched junction bases numbered 14, after V lost 5 bases and J lost 11 bases. CDR3 sequence reads: CAISPGQRTGEAFF. CDR3 bases: TGTGCCATCAGTCCGGGACAGCGGACGGGGGAGGCTTTCTTT.

The chain carries TRBV7-3 and TRBJ1-3; D unclear. This CDR3 comprises 13 residues. V lost 1 base to trimming and J lost 4 bases, with 5 bases between them. The germline gives CDR1 SGHTA, CDR2 FQGTGA. The CDR3 here is CASSLNQGNTIYF. CDR3 coding DNA: TGTGCCAGCAGCTTAAATCAAGGAAACACCATATATTTT.

This rearrangement joins TRBV7-6 to TRBJ2-5; TRBD1 might be the D (6 bases). Trimming took off 2 bases at V and 0 bases at J, with 10 bases between the two ends. Germline V gene lookup returns CDR1 SGHVS and CDR2 FNYEAQ. This CDR3 is built from 15 residues. CDR3: CASSLQGTYQETQYF. The CDR3 DNA follows: TGTGCCAGCAGCTTACAGGGGACATACCAAGAGACCCAGTACTTC.

CDR3 nucleotides: TGTGCCAGCAGTTCCCCGACGGGGGACGGCTACACCTTC. As protein: CASSSPTGDGYTF. This chain links TRBV6-5 with TRBJ1-2; tentatively, D is TRBD1 (5 bases). Trimming took 4 bases from V and 8 from J, leaving 14 bases between them. The CDR3 extends over 13 amino acids. Germline V gene sequence: CDR1 MNHEY, CDR2 SVGAGI.

The chain combines TRBV6-5 with TRBJ2-5; D is possibly TRBD1 (6 bases). The CDR3 runs 12 residues. Trimming took off 10 bases at V and 9 bases at J, with 18 bases between the two ends. The germline gives CDR1 MNHEY, CDR2 SVGAGI. This chain's CDR3 is CATRDTRASQYF. The CDR3 region has the DNA TGTGCCACTAGGGACACCCGTGCTTCCCAGTACTTC.

The CDR3: CASSLTEQGYTEAFF. The CDR3 coding sequence is TGTGCCAGCAGCTTAACGGAACAGGGCTACACTGAAGCTTTCTTT. The rearrangement joins TRBV7-3 to TRBJ1-1; tentative D call: TRBD1 (6 bases). CDR3 length equals 15 residues. Germline lookup yields CDR1 SGHTA and CDR2 FQGTGA. Trimming removed 0 bases from V and 3 bases from J, with 11 bases in between.

The gene calls are TRBV9 and TRBJ2-4; D may be TRBD2 (6 bases). CDR1 is SGDLS and CDR2 is YYNGEE in the germline V gene. Trimming shortened V by 4 bases and J by 1 base, and 21 bases separated the two germline ends. This CDR3 comprises 18 residues. CDR3 protein: CASSPLGGPTGAKNIQYF. The CDR3 DNA is TGTGCCAGCAGCCCTCTAGGAGGGCCCACGGGCGCCAAAAACATTCAGTACTTC. The full variable domain, completed using reference TRBV9 and TRBJ2-4, is DSGVTQTPKHLITATGQRVTLRCSPRSGDLSVYWYQQSLDQGLQFLIQYYNGEERAKGNILERFSAQQFPDLHSELNLSSLELGDSALYFCASSPLGGPTGAKNIQYFGAGTRLSVL.

This rearrangement joins TRBV6-1 to TRBJ2-1; 8 bases match TRBD2. Germline CDR1 reads MNHNS; CDR2 reads SASEGT. The junction had 10 bases not matched to a gene; V was cut back by 6 bases and J by 6 bases. This CDR3 contains 15 residues. This CDR3 is CASSANLAGINEQFF. Written as DNA, the CDR3 is TGTGCCAGCAGCGCTAACCTAGCGGGTATCAATGAGCAGTTCTTC.

This clone was detected only a few times. The rearrangement links TRBV10-3 to TRBJ2-7; 10 positions agree with TRBD1. The CDR3 contains 19 residues. The junction had 19 bases not matched to a gene; V was cut back by 5 bases and J by 3 bases. The germline CDR1 and CDR2 sequences are ENHRY and SYGVKD. CDR3 sequence reads: CAISLNRDRGPSRVYEQYF. CDR3 DNA sequence: TGTGCCATCAGTCTAAACCGGGACAGGGGCCCATCCCGGGTCTACGAGCAGTACTTC.

The rearrangement links TRBV28 to TRBJ1-2, with D maybe TRBD1 (5 bases). Germline V gene sequence: CDR1 MDHEN, CDR2 SYDVKM. V gave up 3 bases and J gave up 0 bases, with 11 bases separating them. There are 15 residues in the CDR3. This chain's CDR3 is CASSFLDRANYGYTF. As DNA, the CDR3 is TGTGCCAGCAGTTTCCTCGACAGAGCTAACTATGGCTACACCTTC.

The chain joins TRBV7-6 to TRBJ2-7; maybe TRBD1 (6 bases). Germline lookup yields CDR1 SGHVS and CDR2 FNYEAQ. The CDR3 runs to 17 residues. Trimming removed 2 bases at V and 0 bases at J, with 17 bases between. In DNA form, the CDR3 reads TGTGCCAGCAGCTTACCCGCTCGGACAGACCCCTCCTACGAGCAGTACTTC. It is translated as CASSLPARTDPSYEQYF.

The chain links TRBV7-2 to TRBJ1-3; D is ambiguous. From germline, CDR1 is SGHTA and CDR2 FQGNSA. This CDR3 has 14 amino acids. Trimming shortened V by 5 bases and J by 3 bases, and 11 bases separated the two germline ends. The CDR3 sequence is CASSVPGDGNTIYF. As DNA, the CDR3 is TGTGCCAGCAGCGTGCCCGGGGATGGAAACACCATATATTTT.

The chain links TRBV28 to TRBJ2-1, with D tentatively TRBD1 (6 bases). The CDR3 length is 14 residues. Germline CDR1 MDHEN, CDR2 SYDVKM. With 7 bases removed from V and 6 bases from J, the gap between germline ends came to 16 bases. The CDR3 reads CASKQEQGFNEQFF. CDR3 bases: TGTGCCAGCAAACAAGAACAGGGCTTCAATGAGCAGTTCTTC. The whole variable domain, remainder taken from reference TRBV28 and TRBJ2-1, is DVKVTQSSRYLVKRTGEKVFLECVQDMDHENMFWYRQDPGLGLRLIYFSYDVKMKEKGDIPEGYSVSREKKERFSLILESASTNQTSMYLCASKQEQGFNEQFFGPGTRLTVL.

V gene TRBV7-9 combines with J gene TRBJ2-5, with 8 bases identical to TRBD1. CDR1 and CDR2 from the germline V gene are SEHNR and FQNEAQ (reference sequence). The CDR3 is 13 amino acids. V lost 8 bases to trimming and J lost 1 base; unmatched junction nucleotides: 3. CDR3 in amino acids: CASAGGSQETQYF. The CDR3, as DNA: TGTGCCAGCGCAGGGGGCAGCCAAGAGACCCAGTACTTC.

This clone was observed a few times. The chain recombines TRBV5-4 with TRBJ1-2; D remains unclear. Germline V gives CDR1 SGHNT, CDR2 YYREEE (reference sequence). The CDR3 totals 12 residues. Trimming stripped 2 bases from V and 9 bases from J, with 11 bases between. As DNA, the CDR3 is TGTGCCAGCAGCTTATCGGGAGATAGCTACACCTTC. Its protein is CASSLSGDSYTF.

CDR3 sequence reads: CASSLIAGGSNEQFF. CDR3 DNA: TGTGCCAGCAGTTTAATAGCGGGGGGGTCCAATGAGCAGTTCTTC. The rearrangement links TRBV6-5 to TRBJ2-1, with 11 positions matching TRBD2. The germline V gene encodes CDR1 MNHEY and CDR2 SVGAGI. This CDR3 has 15 residues. V gave up 4 bases and J gave up 6 bases; unmatched junction bases: 5.